A selection of T cell receptor beta chains follows, all from one sample in a study of shared clonotypes between healthy human individuals. Only in-frame clones appear in the TCRdb table, and some are missing; sequencing was by immunoSEQ multiplex PCR. The sample records 850,000 to 1,200,000 clones, around 74% being singletons. The sequenced sample consisted of memory CD4+ T cells sorted from blood. These receptors were taken from a man aged 18 to 30 in good health. Each CDR3 is given with its conserved first and last residue. The D gene is left open where the match is weak. Clone size is shown for a subset of rows, as once, few, many or a class of expanded clone.

TRBV18	few	14	TRBJ1-2	.	TGTGCCAGCTCATCGGGACACGGGGACTATGGCTACACCTTC	CASSSGHGDYGYTF
TRBV4-3	.	17	TRBJ2-1	TRBD2	TGCGCCAGCAGCCGAGGTAGCGGGGACCTCTCCTACAATGAGCAGTTCTTC	CASSRGSGDLSYNEQFF
TRBV10-2	.	15	TRBJ1-4	TRBD1	TGCGCCAGCAGGCCTACAGGGGGTATAAATGAAAAACTGTTTTTT	CASRPTGGINEKLFF
TRBV5-1	.	15	TRBJ2-2	.	TGCGCCAGCAGCTTGGGGACTCAGAACACCGGGGAGCTGTTTTTT	CASSLGTQNTGELFF
TRBV11-2	.	14	TRBJ2-7	.	TGTGCCAGCAGCTTAGGAAGAGGGATGTACGAGCAGTACTTC	CASSLGRGMYEQYF
TRBV18	.	15	TRBJ2-1	TRBD2	TGTGCCAGCTCACCACCCGCGGGGGGGCCTAATGAGCAGTTCTTC	CASSPPAGGPNEQFF
TRBV30	.	16	TRBJ2-7	TRBD1	TGTGCCTGGAGTGTATCCGGACAGGCGTCCTACTACGAGCAGTACTTC	CAWSVSGQASYYEQYF
TRBV7-6	.	15	TRBJ1-4	.	TGTGCCAGCAGCTTGATAAGGACGGAGAGTGAAAAACTGTTTTTT	CASSLIRTESEKLFF
TRBV5-1	.	14	TRBJ2-7	TRBD1	TGCGCCAGCGGCAGACAGGGCACAGACTACGAGCAGTACTTC	CASGRQGTDYEQYF
TRBV25-1	.	16	TRBJ2-1	TRBD2	TGTGCCAGCAGTGAGACCAGCGGGGCACTCTACAATGAGCAGTTCTTC	CASSETSGALYNEQFF
TRBV9	many	19	TRBJ2-5	TRBD2	TGTGCCAGCAGCCCCCGGATCGCTAGCGGGAGTAAGAATCGAGAGACCCAGTACTTC	CASSPRIASGSKNRETQYF
TRBV12-5	.	15	TRBJ2-5	.	TGTGCTAGTGGTGCAGGGACCTTCGCGAAAGAGACCCAGTACTTC	CASGAGTFAKETQYF
TRBV4-1	.	15	TRBJ2-7	.	TGCGCCAGCAGCCAAGAACCAGGCCGCTTCTACGAGCAGTACTTC	CASSQEPGRFYEQYF
TRBV19	.	14	TRBJ1-3	.	TGTGCCAGTAGTCCCGACAGCGCTGGAAACACCATATATTTT	CASSPDSAGNTIYF
TRBV27	.	14	TRBJ2-7	.	TGTGCCAGCAGTCGGAGGGCCTCTAACTACGAGCAGTACTTC	CASSRRASNYEQYF
TRBV29-1	once	15	TRBJ2-5	TRBD2	TGCAGCGTTGGAGGGTTAGCGGGAGGGTGGGAGACCCAGTACTTC	CSVGGLAGGWETQYF
TRBV4-2	.	15	TRBJ2-7	TRBD2	TGTGCCAGCAGCCAAGTTGGCGGGGGGGCCTCCGAGCAGTACTTC	CASSQVGGGASEQYF
TRBV2	once	13	TRBJ1-1	.	TGTGCCAGCAGTGCTGGTCTGAACACTGAAGCTTTCTTT	CASSAGLNTEAFF
TRBV7-9	.	14	TRBJ2-7	.	TGTGCCAGCAGCTTTTCAGGGTCCTCCTACGAGCAGTACTTC	CASSFSGSSYEQYF
TRBV6-4	.	13	TRBJ1-5	.	TGTGCCAGCAGTGACGGTTCCGGTCAGCCCCAGCATTTT	CASSDGSGQPQHF
TRBV9	.	14	TRBJ2-7	.	TGTGCCAGCAGCGCAACACAGGGTTCGGGCGAGCAGTACTTC	CASSATQGSGEQYF
TRBV5-5	few	13	TRBJ2-7	.	TGTGCCAGCAGCTTGCAAGAAAACTACGAGCAGTACTTC	CASSLQENYEQYF
TRBV2	.	13	TRBJ1-6	.	TGTGCCAGCAGTGAAACAGGCAATTCACCCCTCCACTTT	CASSETGNSPLHF
TRBV19	.	14	TRBJ1-2	.	TGTGCCAGTAGTCCAAACGGTGGTAACTATGGCTACACCTTC	CASSPNGGNYGYTF
TRBV5-1	.	14	TRBJ1-1	TRBD1	TGCGCCAGCAGCTTGGAAGGGGGCCTGACTGAAGCTTTCTTT	CASSLEGGLTEAFF
TRBV5-4	.	14	TRBJ2-1	.	TGTGCCAGCAGCTCAAGGGTGGAACCACGGAGGCAGTTCTTC	CASSSRVEPRRQFF
TRBV4-3	few	15	TRBJ2-7	TRBD1	TGCGCCAGCAGCCCTCGGACAGGGGACTCCTACGAGCAGTACTTC	CASSPRTGDSYEQYF
TRBV5-4	.	15	TRBJ2-7	TRBD2	TGTGCCAGCAGCTTGTCACTAGCGGGGAACTACGAGCAGTACTTC	CASSLSLAGNYEQYF
TRBV19	.	16	TRBJ2-3	TRBD2	TGTGCCAGTAGTATGGGCGGGAGAGCCTTCACAGATACGCAGTATTTT	CASSMGGRAFTDTQYF
TRBV19	.	15	TRBJ2-3	.	TGTGCCACCCGGTGGAGCAGGGGAGGGGCAGATACGCAGTATTTT	CATRWSRGGADTQYF
TRBV30	.	14	TRBJ2-5	.	TGTGCCTGGAGTATTGGCAGGGATAAAGAGACCCAGTACTTC	CAWSIGRDKETQYF
TRBV6-5	.	16	TRBJ2-7	TRBD2	TGTGCCAGCAGTTACTCCGGACTAGCGGGACTCTACGAGCAGTACTTC	CASSYSGLAGLYEQYF
TRBV2	.	15	TRBJ1-5	TRBD1	TGTGCCAGCAGGGGAGGGACAGGGGGGAATCAGCCCCAGCATTTT	CASRGGTGGNQPQHF
TRBV4-3	.	17	TRBJ2-4	.	TGCGCCAGCAGCCAAGACTGGGTGGGTGGGACAAAAAACATTCAGTACTTC	CASSQDWVGGTKNIQYF
TRBV5-1	.	14	TRBJ1-5	.	TGCGCCAGCAGCGAGGGGCAGGGTTATCAGCCCCAGCATTTT	CASSEGQGYQPQHF
TRBV27	.	13	TRBJ1-2	.	TGTGCCAGCAGGGCGGCAGGGTTGAGAGGCTACACCTTC	CASRAAGLRGYTF
TRBV19	once	15	TRBJ2-2	.	TGTGCCAGTAGTAACAGCGGGTTAAACACCGGGGAGCTGTTTTTT	CASSNSGLNTGELFF
TRBV5-1	.	18	TRBJ2-7	TRBD2	TGCGCCAGCAGCTTGGAAATATCTAGCGGGAGGCCCGGCGTCGAGCAGTACTTC	CASSLEISSGRPGVEQYF
TRBV18	once	13	TRBJ2-1	.	TGTGCCAGCTCACCCCCAGCGGGCAATGAGCAGTTCTTC	CASSPPAGNEQFF
TRBV30	once	17	TRBJ2-2	.	TGTGCCTGGAGTGTACGGGGCGCAGGGAGGAACACCGGGGAGCTGTTTTTT	CAWSVRGAGRNTGELFF
TRBV10-3	.	14	TRBJ1-5	TRBD1	TGTGCCATCAGTGAAGGACAGGGAGTTCAGCCCCAGCATTTT	CAISEGQGVQPQHF
TRBV28	.	17	TRBJ1-4	.	TGTGCCAGCAGTCCCCCTGGGGGGGTGAGTGCAGGTGAAAAACTGTTTTTT	CASSPPGGVSAGEKLFF
TRBV6-9	.	17	TRBJ1-5	.	TGTGCCAGCAGTTATCAGTCGGCAGGATTGGGGTATCAGCCCCAGCATTTT	CASSYQSAGLGYQPQHF
TRBV5-1	.	14	TRBJ2-7	.	TGCGCCAGCAGCACCTCCGGGACGGATTACGAGCAGTACTTC	CASSTSGTDYEQYF
TRBV5-6	once	14	TRBJ2-2	.	TGTGCCAGCAGCTTGGTACACCCCACCGGGGAGCTGTTTTTT	CASSLVHPTGELFF